The clone carrying this TCR beta chain has a single count. TCRdb keeps only in-frame clones here, not all; method: immunoSEQ multiplex PCR. This sample has about 32,000 clones, with under 95% found just once. These data belong to a study of OX40 agonist ivuxolimab in advanced cancers. This TCR was sampled from an adult with an advanced solid tumor such as melanoma, head and neck, liver or kidney cancer. Source: CD4+ or CD8+ T cells sorted from blood, taken in a trial of the OX40 agonist ivuxolimab.

DNA of the CDR3: TGTGCCAGTAGTATAAACCTAGCGGGCTACAATGAGCAGTTCTTC. This gives the protein CASSINLAGYNEQFF. The chain is built from TRBV19 and TRBJ2-1, with 8 bases identical to TRBD2. This CDR3 region has 15 residues. V trimming: 2 bases; J trimming: 3 bases; junction bases outside the gene matches: 3. The germline CDR1 and CDR2 sequences are LNHDA and SQIVND (reference sequence).